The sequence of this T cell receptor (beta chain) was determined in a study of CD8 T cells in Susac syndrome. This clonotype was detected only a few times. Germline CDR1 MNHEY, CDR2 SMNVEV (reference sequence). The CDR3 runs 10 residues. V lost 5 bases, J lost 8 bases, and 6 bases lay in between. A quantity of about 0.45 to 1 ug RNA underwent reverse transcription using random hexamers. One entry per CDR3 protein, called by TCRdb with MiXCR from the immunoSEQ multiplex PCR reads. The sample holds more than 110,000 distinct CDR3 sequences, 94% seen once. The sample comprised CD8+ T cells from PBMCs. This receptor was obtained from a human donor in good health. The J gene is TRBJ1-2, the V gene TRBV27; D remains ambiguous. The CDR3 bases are TGTGCCAGCAGTCGAGGGGGCTACACCTTC. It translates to CASSRGGYTF.